This passage covers 16 T cell receptor beta chains from one sample sequenced in a study of blood T cell repertoires in COVID-19. Profiling relied on immunoSEQ multiplex PCR, and the TCRdb table lists in-frame clones only, not all of them. This table has 130,000 to 150,000 clones, about four fifths appearing once. The sample comprised peripheral blood. These receptors all stem from a human donor in a cohort sampled during active COVID-19.

This chain uses TRBV21-1 with TRBJ1-1. TRBV21-1 is assigned pseudogene status. This CDR3 has 13 amino acids. CDR3 coding DNA: TGTGCCAGCAGCAAAACTTTGAACACTGAAGCTTTCTTT. As protein: CASSKTLNTEAFF.

This clone was recorded at least ten times. The chain recombines TRBV18 with TRBJ1-1; tentatively, D is TRBD1 (5 bases). Trimming took 6 bases from V and 0 from J, leaving 11 bases between them. Germline V gene lookup returns CDR1 KGHSH and CDR2 LQKENI. The CDR3 spans 14 residues. CDR3 coding DNA: TGTGCCAGCTCCCCCGGGGGTATGAACACTGAAGCTTTCTTT. It translates to CASSPGGMNTEAFF. Variable domain in full (rest from reference TRBV18 and TRBJ1-1): NAGVMQNPRHLVRRRGQEARLRCSPMKGHSHVYWYRQLPEEGLKFMVYLQKENIIDESGMPKERFSAEFPKEGPSILRIQQVVRGDSAAYFCASSPGGMNTEAFFGQGTRLTVV.

This chain links TRBV7-6 with TRBJ2-5; D ambiguous. This CDR3 is 13 amino acids long. From germline, CDR1 is SGHVS and CDR2 FNYEAQ. The V gene lost 1 base and the J gene lost 1 base, with 4 bases spanning the gap. The DNA of the CDR3 is TGTGCCAGCAGCTTAGGGAGCCAAGAGACCCAGTACTTC. Amino acids: CASSLGSQETQYF.

V is TRBV5-1 and J is TRBJ1-6; D unresolved. With 0 bases removed from V and 4 bases from J, the gap between germline ends came to 5 bases. Germline assignment: CDR1 SGHRS and CDR2 YFSETQ. CDR3 length: 14 amino acids. The DNA of the CDR3 is TGCGCCAGCAGCTTGGACAGTTATAATTCACCCCTCCACTTT. Protein product: CASSLDSYNSPLHF. Full variable domain (remainder filled in from reference TRBV5-1 and TRBJ1-6): KAGVTQTPRYLIKTRGQQVTLSCSPISGHRSVSWYQQTPGQGLQFLFEYFSETQRNKGNFPGRFSGRQFSNSRSEMNVSTLELGDSALYLCASSLDSYNSPLHFGNGTRLTVT.

V gene TRBV5-8 combines with J gene TRBJ2-2; D is unresolved. The V gene lost 0 bases and the J gene lost 5 bases, with 5 bases spanning the gap. The CDR3 consists of 13 residues. Germline CDR1 SGHTS, CDR2 YDEGEE. The CDR3 region has the DNA TGTGCCAGCAGCTTGGCAATTACCGGGGAGCTGTTTTTT. It codes for CASSLAITGELFF.

V usage is TRBV9 and J usage is TRBJ1-6; 8 nucleotides agree with TRBD1. Germline lookup yields CDR1 SGDLS and CDR2 YYNGEE. The CDR3 sequence is 16 residues long. Losses at the gene ends were 3 bases for V and 6 bases for J; bases not matched to a gene: 8. The CDR3 DNA is TGTGCCAGCAGCGCCACGGACAGGGAGGTTAATTCACCCCTCCACTTT. The encoded protein is CASSATDREVNSPLHF.

The CDR3 loop reads CASSVEGLTGGEQYF. DNA of the CDR3: TGTGCCAGCAGCGTAGAAGGGCTGACAGGGGGCGAGCAGTACTTC. This sequence joins TRBV9 and TRBJ2-7; 9 bases are a match to TRBD1. The trim removed 0 bases at V and 6 bases at J, leaving 7 bases unmatched. The CDR3 sequence is 15 residues long. Germline CDR1 reads SGDLS; CDR2 reads YYNGEE.

V and J are TRBV11-3 and TRBJ1-6, with 7 bases that match TRBD1. V was clipped by 5 bases and J by 9 bases; unmatched bases: 7. The CDR3 runs 14 residues. CDR1 and CDR2 (germline): SGHNT, YENEEA. Here the CDR3 DNA reads TGTGCCAGCAGCCCAGGACAGGAGGGTTCACCCCTCCACTTT. This translates into CASSPGQEGSPLHF.

The chain recombines TRBV20-1 with TRBJ1-1; D is unclear. Germline CDR1 and CDR2: DFQATT and SNEGSKA (reference sequence). Trimming shortened V by 3 bases and J by 1 base, and 6 bases separated the two germline ends. This CDR3 has 12 residues. This chain's CDR3 is CSASSGNTEAFF. The CDR3 DNA reads as TGCAGTGCTAGTTCGGGGAACACTGAAGCTTTCTTT.

This rearrangement joins TRBV7-2 to TRBJ2-7; 10 nucleotides align to TRBD1. The CDR3 has 15 residues. CDR1 and CDR2 (germline): SGHTA, FQGNSA. Trimming took 5 bases from V and 1 from J; bases not matched to a gene: 5. The CDR3 DNA reads as TGTGCCAGCAGCGGCCGGGACAGGGGTTCCTACGAGCAGTACTTC. This translates into CASSGRDRGSYEQYF. The full variable domain, with the rest looked up from reference TRBV7-2 and TRBJ2-7, is GAGVSQSPSNKVTEKGKDVELRCDPISGHTALYWYRQSLGQGLEFLIYFQGNSAPDKSGLPSDRFSAERTGGSVSTLTIQRTQQEDSAVYLCASSGRDRGSYEQYFGPGTRLTVT.

This clone has only a few counts. The chain couples TRBV7-9 to TRBJ2-5; maybe TRBD1 (5 bases). There are 15 residues in the CDR3. Germline values: CDR1 SEHNR, CDR2 FQNEAQ (reference sequence). V dropped 7 bases and J dropped 7 bases, with 22 bases sitting between them. The CDR3 here is CASTQAPRGRGTQYF. CDR3 sequence (DNA): TGTGCCAGCACCCAAGCCCCGAGAGGTAGGGGGACCCAGTACTTC.

The genes are TRBV7-9 and TRBJ2-7; D possibly corresponds to TRBD1 (7 bases). CDR1 SEHNR and CDR2 FQNEAQ come from the germline V gene (reference sequence). V lost 6 bases and J lost 0, with 15 bases in between. The CDR3 is made up of 15 amino acids. The CDR3 sequence: CASRPSGDSSYEQYF. The CDR3 region has the DNA TGTGCCAGCAGACCGTCGGGGGACAGCTCCTACGAGCAGTACTTC.

The table lists this clone with a count of one. J is TRBJ1-4 and V is TRBV5-6, with a tentative D call TRBD1 (5 bases). The CDR3 consists of 14 residues. Germline V gives CDR1 SGHDT, CDR2 YYEEEE. V was cut by 2 bases and J by 7 bases, with 12 bases left in between. Written as DNA, the CDR3 is TGTGCCAGCAGCTTTAGGGCAGGGTCTGAAAAACTGTTTTTT. This codes for CASSFRAGSEKLFF. Looking up the rest from reference TRBV5-6 and TRBJ1-4 gives the full variable domain: DAGVTQSPTHLIKTRGQQVTLRCSPKSGHDTVSWYQQALGQGPQFIFQYYEEEERQRGNFPDRFSGHQFPNYSSELNVNALLLGDSALYLCASSFRAGSEKLFFGSGTQLSVL.

V usage is TRBV7-9 and J usage is TRBJ2-1; perhaps TRBD1 as D (5 bases). CDR3 length: 11 amino acids. Trimming removed 8 bases at V and 4 bases at J, with 6 bases between. Germline lookup yields CDR1 SEHNR and CDR2 FQNEAQ (reference sequence). CDR3 sequence reads: CASQGYNEQFF. CDR3 nucleotide sequence: TGTGCCAGCCAGGGTTACAATGAGCAGTTCTTC. Complete variable domain (other parts from reference TRBV7-9 and TRBJ2-1): DTGVSQNPRHKITKRGQNVTFRCDPISEHNRLYWYRQTLGQGPEFLTYFQNEAQLEKSRLLSDRFSAERPKGSFSTLEIQRTEQGDSAMYLCASQGYNEQFFGPGTRLTVL.

The CDR3 is CASSYVPARAAALHF. The CDR3 DNA sequence: TGTGCCAGCAGTTACGTACCTGCCAGGGCGGCGGCCCTCCACTTT. V gene TRBV6-2 or TRBV6-3 combines with J gene TRBJ1-6; D is perhaps TRBD1 (5 bases). V shed 2 bases and J shed 14 bases, with 19 bases lying between them. The CDR3 consists of 15 residues. Germline values: CDR1 MNHEY, CDR2 SVGEGT.

The chain employs TRBV5-4 and TRBJ2-7; TRBD1 matches 7 bases. This CDR3 contains 17 residues. V dropped 0 bases and J dropped 9; count of bases not matched to a gene: 18. Germline-derived CDR1 and CDR2 are SGHNT and YYREEE (reference sequence). CDR3 sequence (DNA): TGTGCCAGCAGCTTGGGCGGTGTTCGAGACAGGGACACTGTGCAGTACTTC. It is translated as CASSLGGVRDRDTVQYF.